A single T cell receptor beta chain is shown here with its context. Its target is not known. This entry belongs to a study of T-cell memory formation after mild COVID-19. Across the study: Largely donor-specific TCR clusters were found.

A 5'RACE reaction primed in the constant segment made cDNA libraries of TCR alpha and TCR beta, and these carried sample barcodes and UMIs. TCRdb independently ran MiXCR on the 5' RACE reads; one entry per CDR3 protein. The top ten hold roughly an eighth of the sample, which has 470,000 or so distinct CDR3 sequences, around a sixth seen once. V was trimmed by 5 bases and J by 2 bases, leaving 9 bases between them. In germline, CDR1 is MNHNS, CDR2 SASEGT. CDR3 length equals 13 residues. General study findings and limits: Shrinking CD4+ clones resided mostly in CM and EM, and CD8+ ones in EMRA.

This clonotype originated in an adult woman who had mild COVID-19 (a few samples of this study predate the infection). Cell type and time point are not known. Sequencing was carried out using PBMCs or a T cell subset sorted from them (not recorded which). This chain joins TRBV6-1 and TRBJ2-5; possible D gene TRBD2, 6 bases. The CDR3 sequence is CASSSSEQETQYF. The CDR3, as DNA: TGTGCCAGCAGTTCTAGCGAGCAAGAGACCCAGTACTTC.